This paragraph covers one T cell receptor beta chain sequence. In contrast to the negatively isolated CD8+ and CD4+ T cells, TEMRA cells were FACS-enriched. Germline assignment: CDR1 SQVTM and CDR2 ANQGSEA. The ends lost 5 bases at V and 2 bases at J; junction bases unmatched: 8. The CDR3 has 14 residues. This entry comes from a study of CD8 T cells in Susac syndrome. RNA in amounts of roughly 0.5 to 1 ug was reverse transcribed with random hexamers. TCRdb re-analysed the immunoSEQ multiplex PCR reads in MiXCR, keeping a single row per CDR3 protein. The sample has roughly 400,000 distinct CDR3 sequences, around 85% seen once.

The sequencing input was CD8+ T cells from PBMCs. V gene TRBV29-1 combines with J gene TRBJ2-7; 8 bases line up with TRBD1. The clonotype originates from a human donor with multiple sclerosis. The CDR3 loop reads CSVRGTGVTYEQYF. The DNA of the CDR3 is TGCAGCGTTAGGGGGACAGGTGTGACCTACGAGCAGTACTTC.